A selection of T cell receptor beta chains follows, all from one sample in a study of T cell repertoires in cytomegalovirus infection. TCRdb called the reads again in MiXCR, with one record for every CDR3 protein. The table records around 280,000 distinct CDR3 sequences, roughly 15% of them present only once. Source material: PBMCs. These receptors all come from a human donor in good health (CMV status not recorded). Some clones in this sample may be carry-over from other donors' samples. The CDR3 runs from the conserved cysteine through the conserved F or W. D genes are given only for firm matches. Where a row states a size, it is once, few, many or the class of an expanded clone; other rows omit it.

d_call,v_call,clone_size,j_call,cdr3_nt,cdr3_aa
TRBD2,TRBV20-1,few,TRBJ2-1,TGCAGTTCCTCTAGCGGGGATTACAATGAGCAGTTCTTC,CSSSSGDYNEQFF
TRBD1,TRBV7-9,.,TRBJ2-1,TGTGCCAGCAGCTTGATGGGACAGGGGAGCAATGAGCAGTTCTTC,CASSLMGQGSNEQFF
.,TRBV3-1,.,TRBJ2-1,TGTGCCAGCAGGAACGGACGGACTATCTTGTACAATGAGCAGTTCTTC,CASRNGRTILYNEQFF
.,TRBV14,.,TRBJ2-7,TGTGCCAGCAGCCAAGGAAGACTAGGGACAGCCCCCAACGAGCAGTACTTC,CASSQGRLGTAPNEQYF
.,TRBV7-2,many,TRBJ1-3,TGTGCCAGCAGCCCTCGGGACGGCACCTCTGGAAACACCATATATTTT,CASSPRDGTSGNTIYF
.,TRBV12-3/TRBV12-4,many,TRBJ2-6,TGTGCCAGCAGTTTATATGGAAACGTCCTGACTTTC,CASSLYGNVLTF
.,TRBV20-1,few,TRBJ1-5,TGCAGTGCTCGTGATAGAGGGGCTGGCAATCAGCCCCAGCATTTT,CSARDRGAGNQPQHF
.,TRBV19,.,TRBJ2-7,TGTGCCAGTAGTATCGAAGGGGACGGGCAGTACTTC,CASSIEGDGQYF
.,TRBV11-2,many,TRBJ1-2,TGTGCCAGCAGCTTAGGGCGGACAGCGGGCTACACCTTC,CASSLGRTAGYTF
.,TRBV19,few,TRBJ2-1,TGTGCCAGTAGTATAGGCCTCAGGTCGGAACAATATTTCTTC,CASSIGLRSEQYFF
.,TRBV29-1,few,TRBJ2-3,TGCAGCGTTGGTGACGGAAACACAGATACGCAGTATTTT,CSVGDGNTDTQYF
.,TRBV5-5,few,TRBJ2-3,TGTGCCAGCAGCCTCCTAGGCGCCTCCGGGACACTTCCCTGGGATACGCAGTATTTT,CASSLLGASGTLPWDTQYF
.,TRBV18,many,TRBJ1-5,TGTGCCAGCTCCCGGGACACAAATCAGCCCCAGCATTTT,CASSRDTNQPQHF
.,TRBV20-1,.,TRBJ2-1,TGCAGTGCCCGACGTCCCTCCTACAATGAGCAGTTCTTC,CSARRPSYNEQFF
.,TRBV10-3,few,TRBJ1-5,TGTGCCATCGCCGACAGTAACCAGCCCCAGCATTTT,CAIADSNQPQHF
.,TRBV18,few,TRBJ1-1,TGTGCCAGCTCACGAACAGGGCCGAACACTGAAGCTTTCTTT,CASSRTGPNTEAFF
.,TRBV7-8,many,TRBJ1-5,TGTGCCAGCAGCTTAGTAGGGCCGACGAATCAGCCCCAGCATTTT,CASSLVGPTNQPQHF
.,TRBV11-3,.,TRBJ2-7,TGTGCCAGCAGCACCGGACTTCCCGGAGCCTACGAGCAGTACTTC,CASSTGLPGAYEQYF